This entry lists 23 T cell receptor beta chains sequenced from one sample in a study of cytotoxic CD8 clonotypes in ibrutinib-treated CLL. The table came from immunoSEQ multiplex PCR; TCRdb's copy has only in-frame clones and leaves some out. The sample has 110,000 to 150,000 clones, around 77% seen once. The material was PBMCs, obtained after 12 months of ibrutinib treatment. Receptors were obtained from a human donor with chronic lymphocytic leukemia.

The CDR3 loop is CASRAEGAEAFF. In DNA, the CDR3 is TGTGCCAGCAGGGCTGAGGGTGCTGAAGCTTTCTTT. The chain carries TRBV6-4 and TRBJ1-1; D gene uncertain. V gave up 6 bases and J gave up 6 bases, with 11 bases separating them. Germline assignment: CDR1 MRHNA and CDR2 SNTAGT. The CDR3 spans 12 residues.

The chain recombines TRBV27 with TRBJ2-7; 7 positions match TRBD2. This CDR3 comprises 14 residues. Trimming removed 3 bases from V and 1 base from J; junction bases left unmatched: 3. Germline values: CDR1 MNHEY, CDR2 SMNVEV (reference sequence). In DNA form, the CDR3 reads TGTGCCAGCAGTTTTGGGGAGGGGTCCTACGAGCAGTACTTC. Protein sequence: CASSFGEGSYEQYF.

The V and J genes are TRBV4-3 and TRBJ2-5, with 8 bases that match TRBD1. V dropped 3 bases and J dropped 5; count of bases not matched to a gene: 2. The CDR3 spans 13 residues. The germline gives CDR1 LGHNA, CDR2 YSLEER. The chain's CDR3 is CASSQTGVETQYF. The CDR3 coding sequence is TGCGCCAGCAGCCAGACAGGGGTCGAGACCCAGTACTTC.

The CDR3 protein is CASSYSGSYYNEQFF. In DNA form, the CDR3 reads TGTGCCAGCAGTTACAGCGGGAGCTACTACAATGAGCAGTTCTTC. The V and J genes are TRBV6-5 and TRBJ2-1; 8 bases line up with TRBD2. The CDR3 has 15 amino acids. In germline, CDR1 is MNHEY, CDR2 SVGAGI. The V segment lost 2 bases and the J segment 3 bases; nucleotides outside the gene matches: 3.

The chain joins TRBV6-1 to TRBJ2-5, with TRBD2 matching over 8 bases. Germline V lookup: CDR1 MNHNS, CDR2 SASEGT. This CDR3 contains 13 residues. V shed 4 bases, J shed 3 bases, and the junction held 1 base outside the gene matches. The CDR3 DNA sequence: TGTGCCAGCAGTGGAGCGGGGGAAGAGACCCAGTACTTC. Translating it yields CASSGAGEETQYF.

This clone was counted at least ten times. The chain employs TRBV27 and TRBJ2-3; TRBD2 aligns across 7 bases. CDR1 and CDR2 from the germline V gene are MNHEY and SMNVEV (reference sequence). The CDR3 has 15 amino acids. With 2 bases clipped from V and 3 bases from J, the junction kept 5 bases outside the gene matches. CDR3 loop: CASSLEGGPTDTQYF. In DNA form, the CDR3 reads TGTGCCAGCAGTTTAGAGGGAGGGCCGACAGATACGCAGTATTTT.

Details on this clone: One junction end does not reproduce the germline sequence, and a read error may be involved. J is TRBJ1-2 and V is TRBV4-3, with TRBD1 as a possible D gene (6 bases). The CDR3 has 16 residues. CDR1 is LGHNA and CDR2 is YSLEER in the germline V gene. This CDR3 reads CASSQGIMGATYSYTF. CDR3 in DNA: TGCGCCAGCAGCCAAGGCATCATGGGGGCTACCTATAGCTACACCTTC.

There are a few counts of this clone. This chain connects TRBV2 to TRBJ2-7; 9 nucleotides agree with TRBD1. Per germline, CDR1 SNHLY and CDR2 FYNNEI. The CDR3 runs 14 residues. With V trimmed by 7 bases and J by 3 bases, 7 bases remained unmatched. The CDR3 DNA reads as TGTGCCAGCACTACCGGGACAGGGCACTACGAGCAGTACTTC. Its translation: CASTTGTGHYEQYF.

V gene TRBV11-2 combines with J gene TRBJ2-7; D gene ambiguous. V was clipped by 3 bases and J by 4 bases, with 10 bases between them. Germline values: CDR1 SGHAT, CDR2 FQNNGV. The CDR3 length is 13 residues. The CDR3 DNA reads TGTGCCAGCAGCTTGGGTATAGGTTACGAGCAGTACTTC. This codes for CASSLGIGYEQYF. Looking up the rest from reference TRBV11-2 and TRBJ2-7 gives the full variable domain: EAGVAQSPRYKIIEKRQSVAFWCNPISGHATLYWYQQILGQGPKLLIQFQNNGVVDDSQLPKDRFSAERLKGVDSTLKIQPAKLEDSAVYLCASSLGIGYEQYFGPGTRLTVT.

The CDR3: CASSFSASTDTQYF. In DNA form, the CDR3 reads TGTGCCAGCTCTTTTAGCGCTAGCACAGATACGCAGTATTTT. V is TRBV18 and J is TRBJ2-3, with a possible D match to TRBD2 (5 bases). The CDR3 loop spans 14 amino acids. In germline, CDR1 is KGHSH, CDR2 LQKENI. V lost 6 bases to trimming and J lost 0 bases, with 10 bases between them.

About this clone: It may be a read error: a sequence one base away is much more abundant. This specimen includes other DNA sequences encoding the same CDR3. The CDR3 reads CASSLDLNTEAFF. The CDR3 nucleotides are TGTGCCAGCAGCTTAGACCTGAACACTGAAGCTTTCTTT. V gene TRBV7-8 combines with J gene TRBJ1-1; D remains ambiguous. V was shortened by 1 base and J by 0 bases, with 3 bases between the two germline ends. Germline V gene data show CDR1 as SGHVS and CDR2 as FQNEAQ. The CDR3 has 13 residues.

The rearrangement uses TRBV5-8 and TRBJ2-7, with D perhaps being TRBD1 or TRBD2 (5 bases each). The germline V gene encodes CDR1 SGHTS and CDR2 YDEGEE. CDR3 size: 17 residues. Trimming took off 6 bases at V and 6 bases at J, with 28 bases between the two ends. The CDR3 protein is CASTRGLEGIGRREQYF. CDR3 coding DNA: TGTGCCAGCACTAGGGGCCTTGAGGGTATCGGGCGCCGCGAGCAGTACTTC.

This sequence joins TRBV5-1 and TRBJ2-7, with D possibly being TRBD2 (5 bases). The CDR3 has 11 residues. The V gene's germline CDR1 is SGHRS and CDR2 YFSETQ. Trimming pared 4 bases from V and 6 bases from J, leaving 8 bases between. This CDR3 reads CASSDYGEQYF. The CDR3 bases are TGCGCCAGCAGCGACTATGGCGAGCAGTACTTC.

CDR3 DNA sequence: TGCGCCAGCAGCTTTGACAGGACACACACAGATACGCAGTATTTT. It encodes CASSFDRTHTDTQYF. The rearrangement links TRBV5-1 to TRBJ2-3, with a tentative D call TRBD1 (6 bases). Germline V lookup: CDR1 SGHRS, CDR2 YFSETQ. CDR3 length equals 15 residues. Between the trimmed V and J ends, which lost 2 bases and 2 bases, there was a span of 12 bases.

The J gene is TRBJ2-2, the V gene TRBV7-9; D possibly uses TRBD1 or TRBD2 (5 bases each). Germline V gene sequence: CDR1 SEHNR, CDR2 FQNEAQ (reference sequence). V lost 2 bases and J lost 7, with 11 bases in between. This CDR3 has 14 amino acids. The CDR3 region has the DNA TGTGCCAGCAGCTTATTGGGGGATGGCGGGGAGCTGTTTTTT. Translated: CASSLLGDGGELFF.

The genes are TRBV28 and TRBJ1-2, with D possibly TRBD1 on 6 matching bases. CDR1 MDHEN and CDR2 SYDVKM come from the germline V gene. This CDR3 comprises 15 residues. Trimming removed 2 bases at V and 2 bases at J, with 12 bases between. CDR3 residues: CASSLGGTHNYGYTF. In DNA form, the CDR3 reads TGTGCCAGCAGTTTAGGAGGGACACACAACTATGGCTACACCTTC.

The CDR3 nucleotides read TGTGCCACCAGCAGAGATCTGCTTACCTACGAGCAGTACTTC. It translates to CATSRDLLTYEQYF. V gene TRBV15 combines with J gene TRBJ2-7; no reliable D call. CDR3 length: 14 residues. CDR1 and CDR2 (germline): LNHNV, YYDKDF (reference sequence). V lost 0 bases, J lost 2 bases, and 8 bases lay in between.

Only a few counts were recorded for this clone. V is TRBV12-2 and J is TRBJ2-7; TRBD1 reflects the table's D call only, with no check against the DNA. TRBV12-2 is a pseudogene locus. The CDR3 length is 14 residues. The chain's CDR3 is CASRLADSTYEQYF. The CDR3 nucleotides read TGTGCAAGTCGCTTAGCCGACAGTACCTACGAGCAGTACTTC.

The rearrangement links TRBV7-8 to TRBJ2-3; D is unclear. This CDR3 region has 13 residues. Germline loops: CDR1 SGHVS, CDR2 FQNEAQ. Trimming shortened V by 1 base and J by 5 bases, and 7 bases separated the two germline ends. The CDR3 loop is CASSLVAIDTQYF. The CDR3 nucleotides read TGTGCCAGCAGCTTAGTGGCGATAGATACGCAGTATTTT.

The chain is built from TRBV5-1 and TRBJ2-3; D perhaps matches TRBD1 (6 bases). Germline V gives CDR1 SGHRS, CDR2 YFSETQ. Trimming stripped 7 bases from V and 2 bases from J, with 20 bases between. CDR3 length: 16 amino acids. Written as DNA, the CDR3 is TGCGCCAGCCTTAGAGACCCGACAGGAAACACAGATACGCAGTATTTT. Translating gives CASLRDPTGNTDTQYF.

The chain has TRBV7-2 and TRBJ2-7; D may be TRBD2 (6 bases). This CDR3 has 14 amino acids. V lost 7 bases, J lost 2 bases, and 15 bases lay in between. CDR1 and CDR2 (germline): SGHTA, FQGNSA. CDR3 DNA: TGTGCCAGCACCATAGGGGAGGTGACCTACGAGCAGTACTTC. Amino acid sequence: CASTIGEVTYEQYF.

The chain has TRBV6-1 and TRBJ1-4; TRBD1 might be the D (6 bases). The CDR3 consists of 17 residues. Germline lookup yields CDR1 MNHNS and CDR2 SASEGT. V lost 1 base and J lost 8, with 20 bases in between. Written as DNA, the CDR3 is TGTGCCAGCAGTGAAGATCAGTCCGGAGACAGGCGGGAAAAACTGTTTTTT. Its protein is CASSEDQSGDRREKLFF.

The V call is TRBV18, the J call TRBJ2-3, with TRBD1 identical over 8 bases. This CDR3 has 19 residues. The junction had 19 bases not matched to a gene; V was cut back by 3 bases and J by 5 bases. The germline V gene has CDR1 KGHSH and CDR2 LQKENI. CDR3 DNA: TGTGCCAGCTCACCCTCAACCGGACAGGGAATATTCCCTATAGATACGCAGTATTTT. Protein product: CASSPSTGQGIFPIDTQYF.